One sample yielded the 10 T cell receptor beta chains listed below, sequenced in a study of cytomegalovirus exposure and HLA in healthy donors. In the PCR, 60 Vbeta and 13 Jbeta primers were used. Here immunoSEQ multiplex PCR was the method, and the copy in TCRdb shows in-frame clones only, minus some. The repertoire holds 170,000 or so clones, with over 80% as singletons. Sequencing input: PBMCs. Source of these receptors: a man between 50 and 59 years old in good health and CMV-seronegative.

The CDR3 protein is CASSQGQAGLSGNTIYF. As DNA, the CDR3 is TGTGCCAGCAGCCAAGGTCAGGCAGGACTCTCTGGAAACACCATATATTTT. The rearrangement joins TRBV4-2 to TRBJ1-3; no firm D call. This CDR3 is built from 17 residues. The germline V gene has CDR1 LGHNA and CDR2 YNFKEQ. Trimming stripped 1 base from V and 0 bases from J, with 13 bases between.

This chain links TRBV5-1 with TRBJ2-7; 12 bases align to TRBD1. Germline V gene sequence: CDR1 SGHRS, CDR2 YFSETQ. The CDR3 length is 16 residues. J gave up 5 bases and V 0 bases, and 6 bases lay outside the gene matches. The CDR3 is CASSLEGQGARHEQYF. CDR3 DNA: TGCGCCAGCAGCTTGGAGGGACAGGGGGCGCGTCACGAGCAGTACTTC.

The V gene is TRBV7-9, the J gene TRBJ1-2; 7 positions match TRBD1. The germline gives CDR1 SEHNR, CDR2 FQNEAQ (reference sequence). The CDR3 sequence is 15 residues long. V dropped 3 bases and J dropped 0; count of bases not matched to a gene: 4. The CDR3, as DNA: TGTGCCAGCAGCTTCGCCCAGGGGGCTAACTATGGCTACACCTTC. Translation gives CASSFAQGANYGYTF.

V and J are TRBV7-2 and TRBJ1-3; D might be TRBD1 (5 bases). Germline V gene data show CDR1 as SGHTA and CDR2 as FQGNSA. Trimming left V 3 bases short and J 1 base short, with 7 bases between. The CDR3 loop spans 14 amino acids. DNA for the CDR3: TGTGCCAGCAGCTTCCAGGGATCTGGAAACACCATATATTTT. Protein sequence: CASSFQGSGNTIYF.

The chain couples TRBV9 to TRBJ2-6; D gene ambiguous. The CDR3 runs 15 residues. Germline-derived CDR1 and CDR2 are SGDLS and YYNGEE. V gave up 3 bases and J gave up 1 base, with 8 bases separating them. CDR3 bases: TGTGCCAGCAGCGAGACTCCTTCTGGGGCCAACGTCCTGACTTTC. Protein sequence: CASSETPSGANVLTF.

The rearrangement uses TRBV6-5 and TRBJ2-5, with D uncertain. The length of the CDR3 is 13 residues. Trimming shortened V by 2 bases and J by 1 base, and 5 bases separated the two germline ends. Germline lookup yields CDR1 MNHEY and CDR2 SVGAGI. The CDR3 DNA is TGTGCCAGCAGTTACGCGTCCCAAGAGACCCAGTACTTC. This gives the protein CASSYASQETQYF.

This clone was detected only once. This sequence joins TRBV28 and TRBJ1-1; 7 bases line up with TRBD1. This CDR3 contains 14 residues. The ends lost 6 bases at V and 1 base at J; junction bases unmatched: 5. Per the germline V gene, CDR1 is MDHEN and CDR2 is SYDVKM. In DNA form, the CDR3 reads TGTGCCAGCAGGCTTAGGACAGGGAACACTGAAGCTTTCTTT. This codes for CASRLRTGNTEAFF.

The chain employs TRBV10-3 and TRBJ2-2, with 7 bases aligning to TRBD2. Germline V CDR1 and CDR2: ENHRY, SYGVKD. This CDR3 region has 15 residues. Germline trimming cut 9 bases from V and 4 bases from J; bases unmatched to any gene: 11. CDR3 loop: CAIATSQRGTGELFF. For the CDR3, the DNA is TGTGCCATTGCGACTAGCCAAAGGGGCACCGGGGAGCTGTTTTTT.

The rearrangement uses TRBV2 and TRBJ1-6, with no clear D. This CDR3 contains 13 residues. Germline CDR1 reads SNHLY; CDR2 reads FYNNEI. Trimming cost V 2 bases and J 7 bases, with 6 bases left between them. CDR3 sequence: CASSETGNSPLHF. The CDR3 nucleotides are TGTGCCAGCAGTGAAACGGGGAATTCACCCCTCCACTTT. Drawing the rest from reference TRBV2 and TRBJ1-6, the complete variable domain is EPEVTQTPSHQVTQMGQEVILRCVPISNHLYFYWYRQILGQKVEFLVSFYNNEISEKSEIFDDQFSVERPDGSNFTLKIRSTKLEDSAMYFCASSETGNSPLHFGNGTRLTVT.

The J gene is TRBJ1-2, the V gene TRBV27, with 7 bases that match TRBD1. V trimming: 2 bases; J trimming: 1 base; junction bases outside the gene matches: 4. The CDR3 length is 15 residues. The germline gives CDR1 MNHEY, CDR2 SMNVEV (reference sequence). CDR3 nucleotide sequence: TGTGCCAGCAGTTTAAGCACAGGGGTTAACTATGGCTACACCTTC. Its translation: CASSLSTGVNYGYTF.